The next 8 T cell receptor beta chains were all read from a single sample in a study of monozygotic twins with inflammatory bowel disease. TCRdb reprocessed the 5' RACE reads, keeping one entry per CDR3 protein, no DNA. The sample's table shows over 150,000 distinct CDR3 sequences. Input material: blood. The origin of the receptors is a human donor with ulcerative colitis or Crohn's disease, or a healthy co-twin of an affected twin (not recorded which).

V is TRBV12-3 or TRBV12-4 and J is TRBJ1-2. There are 14 residues in the CDR3. The CDR3: CASSLTGTGYGYTF.

The CDR3 region is CASSLESEDEQYF. The gene calls are TRBV7-2 and TRBJ2-7; TCRdb calls TRBD2, which cannot be checked without DNA. The CDR3 is made up of 13 amino acids. The germline gives CDR1 SGHTA, CDR2 FQGNSA.

The chain couples TRBV24-1 to TRBJ1-6; TCRdb's assignment of TRBD1 cannot be checked, as there is no DNA. The CDR3 is made up of 15 amino acids. Germline CDR1 KGHDR, CDR2 SFDVKD. The CDR3 protein is CATSDGQAGNSPLHF.

V is TRBV5-1 and J is TRBJ2-3; TCRdb outputs TRBD2, but without DNA this stays unchecked. This CDR3 contains 16 residues. Germline CDR1 is SGHRS and CDR2 is YFSETQ. CDR3 sequence reads: CASSLWALQRPDTQYF.

V and J are TRBV20-1 and TRBJ1-6. Germline lookup yields CDR1 DFQATT and CDR2 SNEGSKA (reference sequence). This CDR3 has 14 amino acids. The CDR3 region is CSARHEAGPSPLHF.

This chain links TRBV27 with TRBJ1-2; absent DNA, TCRdb's TRBD1 call cannot be checked. This CDR3 is built from 13 residues. Germline V gives CDR1 MNHEY, CDR2 SMNVEV (reference sequence). The CDR3 loop is CASSPDRAYGYTF.

This chain connects TRBV28 to TRBJ2-5; TCRdb names TRBD1, which stays unverified in the absence of DNA. CDR1 is MDHEN, CDR2 SYDVKM, per germline. CDR3 length: 15 amino acids. CDR3: CASRPTGEGQETQYF. Drawing the rest from reference TRBV28 and TRBJ2-5, the complete variable domain is DVKVTQSSRYLVKRTGEKVFLECVQDMDHENMFWYRQDPGLGLRLIYFSYDVKMKEKGDIPEGYSVSREKKERFSLILESASTNQTSMYLCASRPTGEGQETQYFGPGTRLLVL.

This chain connects TRBV11-3 to TRBJ1-1; as DNA is missing, the TRBD1 call by TCRdb cannot be tested. The germline V gene has CDR1 SGHNT and CDR2 YENEEA. CDR3 length: 18 residues. The CDR3 sequence: CASSLGSRDSFMNTEAFF.